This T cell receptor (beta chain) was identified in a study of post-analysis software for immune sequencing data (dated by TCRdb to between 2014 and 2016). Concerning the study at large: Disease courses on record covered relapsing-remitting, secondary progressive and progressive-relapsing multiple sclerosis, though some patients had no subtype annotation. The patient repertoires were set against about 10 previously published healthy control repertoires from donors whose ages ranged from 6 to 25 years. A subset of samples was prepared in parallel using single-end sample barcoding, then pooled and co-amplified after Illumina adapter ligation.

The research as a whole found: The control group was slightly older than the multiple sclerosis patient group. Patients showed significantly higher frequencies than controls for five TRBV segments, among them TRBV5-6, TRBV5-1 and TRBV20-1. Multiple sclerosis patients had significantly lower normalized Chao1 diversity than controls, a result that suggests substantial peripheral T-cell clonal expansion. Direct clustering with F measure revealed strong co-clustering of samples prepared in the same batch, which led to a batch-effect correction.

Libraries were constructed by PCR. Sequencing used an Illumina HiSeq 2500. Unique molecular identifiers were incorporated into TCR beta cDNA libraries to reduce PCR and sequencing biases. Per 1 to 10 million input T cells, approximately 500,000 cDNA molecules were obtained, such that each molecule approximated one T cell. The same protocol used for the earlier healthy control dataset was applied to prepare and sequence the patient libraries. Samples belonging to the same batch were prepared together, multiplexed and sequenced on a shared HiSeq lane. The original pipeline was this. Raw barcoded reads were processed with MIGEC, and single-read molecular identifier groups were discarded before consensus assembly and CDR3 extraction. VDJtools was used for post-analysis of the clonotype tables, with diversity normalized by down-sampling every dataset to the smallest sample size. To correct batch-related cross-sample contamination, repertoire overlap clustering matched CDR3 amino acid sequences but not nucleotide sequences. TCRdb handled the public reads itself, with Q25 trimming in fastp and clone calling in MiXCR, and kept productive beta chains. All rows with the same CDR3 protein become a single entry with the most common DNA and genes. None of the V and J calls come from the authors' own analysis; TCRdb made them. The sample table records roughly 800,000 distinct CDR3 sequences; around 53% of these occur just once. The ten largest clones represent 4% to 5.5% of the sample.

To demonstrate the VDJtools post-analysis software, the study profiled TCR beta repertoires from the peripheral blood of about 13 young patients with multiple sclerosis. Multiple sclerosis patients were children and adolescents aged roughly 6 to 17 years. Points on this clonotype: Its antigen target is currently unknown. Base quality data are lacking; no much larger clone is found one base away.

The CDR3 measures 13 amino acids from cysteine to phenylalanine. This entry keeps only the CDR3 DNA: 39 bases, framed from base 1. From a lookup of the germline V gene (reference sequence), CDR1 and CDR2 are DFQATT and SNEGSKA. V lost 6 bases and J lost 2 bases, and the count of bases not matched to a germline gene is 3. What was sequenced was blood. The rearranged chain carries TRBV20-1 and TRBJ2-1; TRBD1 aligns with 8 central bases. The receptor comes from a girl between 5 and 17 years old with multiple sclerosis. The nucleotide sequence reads TGCAGTGCGCCGGGACAGGCCTACAATGAGCAGTTCTTC. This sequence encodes CSAPGQAYNEQFF.